This T cell receptor beta chain was identified during a study of cytomegalovirus exposure and HLA in healthy donors. Study-level information: An early release of data contained approximately 80 million unique TCRs, which came from HLA-typed donors. Whole-study findings and limits: Usually a TCR sequence was rare, but some public TCRs were found in many donors.

PCR employed 60 Vbeta and 13 Jbeta primers. Method: immunoSEQ multiplex PCR; TCRdb's copy keeps in-frame clones and lacks some. This sample has about 110,000 clones, with 71% found just once. This clone has only a few counts. The antigen remains undetermined. The CDR3 length is 14 residues. The V and J ends lost 2 bases and 5 bases respectively, with 12 bases between them. Germline V gives CDR1 KGHSH, CDR2 LQKENI. The specimen sequenced was PBMCs. The rearrangement joins TRBV18 to TRBJ1-1; D might be TRBD1 (6 bases). The receptor was derived from a female donor in good health and CMV-seronegative. The CDR3 nucleotides read TGTGCCAGCTCACCATACAGGGAGGGGACTGAAGCTTTCTTT. Translating gives CASSPYREGTEAFF.